The entry below gives a single TCR beta chain sequence along with its context. The authors amplified TCRs for approximately 20 PCR cycles with a constant-region primer and a V-primer adapter. TCRdb used MiXCR to reprocess the reads, holding one entry per CDR3 protein. The sample contains roughly 52,000 distinct CDR3 sequences, around 33% of which appear only once. This sample was taken from a study of low-dose radiotherapy and immunotherapy resistance in tumors. Per germline, CDR1 MNHNS and CDR2 SASEGT. CDR3 length: 14 amino acids. Losses at the gene ends were 5 bases for V and 2 bases for J; bases not matched to a gene: 4. Specified time point: after trial treatment. The treatment here: LDRT plus nivolumab, ipilimumab, low-dose cyclophosphamide and aspirin (RACIN trial). Ipilimumab, nivolumab, aspirin, low-dose cyclophosphamide and low-dose radiotherapy were administered to donors. The presence of advanced solid tumors lacking tumor-infiltrating lymphocytes characterized eligible patients.

The chain couples TRBV6-1 to TRBJ2-5, with 8 nucleotides matching TRBD1. The source was PBMCs, collected after low-dose radiotherapy plus immunotherapy. This receptor was identified in a male donor with rectosigmoid adenocarcinoma. The CDR3 reads CASSYGTGQETQYF. In nucleotides, the CDR3 is TGTGCCAGCAGTTACGGGACAGGTCAAGAGACCCAGTACTTC.